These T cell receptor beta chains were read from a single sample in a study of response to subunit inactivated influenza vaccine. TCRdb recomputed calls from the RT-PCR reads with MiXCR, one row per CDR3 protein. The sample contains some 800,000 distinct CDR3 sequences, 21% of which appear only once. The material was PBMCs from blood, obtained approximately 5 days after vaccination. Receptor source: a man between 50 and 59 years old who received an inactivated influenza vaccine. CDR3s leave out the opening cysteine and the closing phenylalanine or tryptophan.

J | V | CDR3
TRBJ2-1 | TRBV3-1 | ASSQPVGPSYNEQF
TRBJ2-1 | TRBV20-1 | SAIDFQPQGAKGSYNEQF
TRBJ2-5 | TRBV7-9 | ASSSGVEETQY
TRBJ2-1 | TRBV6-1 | ASSWDQRLAAPLGNEQF
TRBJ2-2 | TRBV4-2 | ASSQVGLTTGELF
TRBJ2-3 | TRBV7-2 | ASSAGLADTDTQY
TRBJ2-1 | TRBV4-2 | ASSPPPGWTSGRREQF
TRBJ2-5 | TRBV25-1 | ASSEFAGILQETQY
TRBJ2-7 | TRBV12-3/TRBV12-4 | ASSLRASYEQY
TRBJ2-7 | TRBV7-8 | ASSLGQGKSEQY
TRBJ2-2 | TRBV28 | ATLLAVNTGELF